Sequencing of this TCR beta chain was carried out in a study of blood T cell repertoires in COVID-19. Study overall: Italy, Spain and the United States were the sources of the convalescent and acute COVID-19 samples. Sample material is recorded as cDNA or gDNA derived from T cells, B-cell-depleted T cells, or PBMCs.

Trimming left V 8 bases short and J 3 bases short, with 13 bases between. In germline, CDR1 is SGHTA, CDR2 FQGNSA. The CDR3 is made up of 13 amino acids. The study drew participants aged roughly 18 to 95 years from approximately 25 US areas. Authors' analysis steps: The assay estimated nucleated cells by amplifying reference gene primers. Produced via immunoSEQ multiplex PCR; TCRdb's table is partial and in-frame only. The D gene and trimming were derived from the DNA, and the V and J assignments and clone size from that table. The sample includes roughly 220,000 clones, around 83% of them seen just once.

The sequenced sample consisted of PBMCs or T cells enriched from blood (not recorded which). The rearrangement uses TRBV7-2 and TRBJ1-2; D perhaps matches TRBD1 (5 bases). This sequence originates from a woman aged 35 to 49 with acute COVID-19. This chain's CDR3 is CASSLGGDYGYTF. CDR3 in DNA: TGTGCCAGCTCCCTGGGGGGAGACTATGGCTACACCTTC.